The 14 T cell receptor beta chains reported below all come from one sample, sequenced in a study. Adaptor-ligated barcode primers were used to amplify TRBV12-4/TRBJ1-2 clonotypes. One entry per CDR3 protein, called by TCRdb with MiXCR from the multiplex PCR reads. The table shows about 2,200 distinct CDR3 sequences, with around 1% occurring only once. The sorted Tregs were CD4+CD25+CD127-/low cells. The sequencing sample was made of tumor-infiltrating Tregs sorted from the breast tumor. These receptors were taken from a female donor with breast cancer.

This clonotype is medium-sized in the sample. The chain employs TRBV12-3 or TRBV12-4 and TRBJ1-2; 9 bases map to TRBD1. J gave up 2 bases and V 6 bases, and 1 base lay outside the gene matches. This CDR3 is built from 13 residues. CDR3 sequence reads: CASSGTGNYGYTF. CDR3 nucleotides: TGTGCCAGCAGCGGGACAGGGAACTATGGCTACACCTTC.

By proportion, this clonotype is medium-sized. The CDR3 sequence is CASSLVTGYGYTF. In nucleotides, the CDR3 is TGTGCCAGCAGTTTAGTAACAGGCTATGGCTACACCTTC. The chain combines TRBV12-3 or TRBV12-4 with TRBJ1-2; tentatively, D is TRBD1 (5 bases). The CDR3 is 13 residues long. Trimming took off 1 base at V and 4 bases at J, with 7 bases between the two ends.

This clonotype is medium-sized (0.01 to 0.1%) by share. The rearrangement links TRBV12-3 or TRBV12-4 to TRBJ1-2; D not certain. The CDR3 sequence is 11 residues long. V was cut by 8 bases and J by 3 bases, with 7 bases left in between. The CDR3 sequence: CASGQDYGYTF. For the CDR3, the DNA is TGTGCCAGCGGCCAAGACTATGGCTACACCTTC.

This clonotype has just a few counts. DNA for the CDR3: TGTGCCACCGGACTCCGACAGGAGAACTATGGCTACACCTTC. Translation gives CATGLRQENYGYTF. This chain links TRBV12-3 or TRBV12-4 with TRBJ1-2; TRBD1 is a possible D gene (6 bases). Trimming took off 10 bases at V and 2 bases at J, with 17 bases between the two ends. The CDR3 runs to 14 residues.

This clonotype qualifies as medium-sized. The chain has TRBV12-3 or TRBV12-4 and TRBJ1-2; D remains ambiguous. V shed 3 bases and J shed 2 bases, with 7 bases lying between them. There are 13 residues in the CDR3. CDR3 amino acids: CASSFKPNYGYTF. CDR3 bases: TGTGCCAGCAGTTTCAAGCCGAACTATGGCTACACCTTC.

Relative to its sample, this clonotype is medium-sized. CDR3 in amino acids: CASRGQVVNGYTF. CDR3 nucleotide sequence: TGTGCCAGCAGGGGACAGGTCGTAAATGGCTACACCTTC. The gene calls are TRBV12-3 or TRBV12-4 and TRBJ1-2; TRBD1 agrees at 8 bases. Trimming took 6 bases from V and 6 from J; bases not matched to a gene: 6. CDR3 length equals 13 residues.

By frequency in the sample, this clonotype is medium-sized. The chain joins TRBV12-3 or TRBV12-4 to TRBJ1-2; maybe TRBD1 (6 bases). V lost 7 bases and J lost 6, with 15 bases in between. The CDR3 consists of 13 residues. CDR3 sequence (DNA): TGTGCCAGCACCCGCACAGGGATTGATGGCTACACCTTC. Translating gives CASTRTGIDGYTF.

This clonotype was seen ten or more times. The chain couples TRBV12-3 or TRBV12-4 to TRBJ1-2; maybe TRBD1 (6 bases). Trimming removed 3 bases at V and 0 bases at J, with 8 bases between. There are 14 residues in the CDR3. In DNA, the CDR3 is TGTGCCAGCAGTTTGGACAGTTCTAACTATGGCTACACCTTC. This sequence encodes CASSLDSSNYGYTF.

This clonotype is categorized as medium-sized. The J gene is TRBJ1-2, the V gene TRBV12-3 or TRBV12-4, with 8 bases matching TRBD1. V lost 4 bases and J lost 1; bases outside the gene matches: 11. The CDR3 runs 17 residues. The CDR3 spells CASSSSGTGFLNYGYTF. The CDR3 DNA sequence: TGTGCCAGCAGTTCATCCGGGACAGGCTTCCTTAACTATGGCTACACCTTC.

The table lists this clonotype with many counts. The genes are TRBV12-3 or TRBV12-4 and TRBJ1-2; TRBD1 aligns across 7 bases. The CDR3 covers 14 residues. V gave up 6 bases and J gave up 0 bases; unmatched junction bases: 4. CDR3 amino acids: CASSQTGSNYGYTF. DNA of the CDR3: TGTGCCAGCAGCCAGACAGGGTCTAACTATGGCTACACCTTC.

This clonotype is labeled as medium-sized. In DNA form, the CDR3 reads TGTGCCAGCAGTTTAGGGACGGACTATGGCTACACCTTC. Translation gives CASSLGTDYGYTF. The chain carries TRBV12-3 or TRBV12-4 and TRBJ1-2, with D hard to call. The CDR3 is 13 residues long. The germline V and J ends were trimmed by 1 base and 3 bases, with 6 bases remaining between them.

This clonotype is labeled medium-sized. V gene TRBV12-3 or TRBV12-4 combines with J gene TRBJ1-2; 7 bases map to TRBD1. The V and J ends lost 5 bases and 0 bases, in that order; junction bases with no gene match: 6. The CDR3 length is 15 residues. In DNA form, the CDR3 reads TGTGCCAGCAGTCCCGATACAGGGGCTAACTATGGCTACACCTTC. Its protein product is CASSPDTGANYGYTF.

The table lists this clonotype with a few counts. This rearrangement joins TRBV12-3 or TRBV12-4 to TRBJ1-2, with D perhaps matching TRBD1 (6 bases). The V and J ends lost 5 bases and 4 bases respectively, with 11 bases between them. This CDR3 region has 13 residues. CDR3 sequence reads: CASSPDRFYGYTF. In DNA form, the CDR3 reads TGTGCCAGCAGTCCAGACAGGTTCTATGGCTACACCTTC.

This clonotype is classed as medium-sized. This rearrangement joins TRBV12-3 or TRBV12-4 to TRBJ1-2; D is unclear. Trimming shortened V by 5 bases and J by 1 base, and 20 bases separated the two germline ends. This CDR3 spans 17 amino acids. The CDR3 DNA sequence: TGTGCCAGCAGTCCGTCGGTAGTGGCAGCTTATAACTATGGCTACACCTTC. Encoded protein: CASSPSVVAAYNYGYTF.